This T cell receptor beta chain was sequenced for a study of T cells in localized non-small cell lung cancer. Concerning this clone itself: Its antigen is not known.

General study results and limits: Among blood samples, higher T cell density accompanied longer overall survival. Paired adjacent lung recovered a median around 59 of the top 100 tumor clones.

The repertoire was sequenced with immunoSEQ multiplex PCR; TCRdb's copy has only in-frame clones and lacks some. This table holds around 15,000 clones, 89% found once. This CDR3 is built from 15 residues. Trimming pared 2 bases from V and 6 bases from J, leaving 12 bases between. Germline lookup yields CDR1 SGHNT and CDR2 YYREEE (reference sequence). The chain combines TRBV5-4 with TRBJ1-6; D is uncertain. The sequence was collected from a man aged 35-69 years with stage III lung adenocarcinoma. The source material was peripheral blood mononuclear cells, sampled before any cancer treatment. The CDR3 bases are TGTGCCAGCAGCTTTCGGGTCACGGGTAATTCACCCCTCCACTTT. Its translation: CASSFRVTGNSPLHF.